This is a list of T cell receptor beta chains from one sample in a study of CXCR3-negative and CXCR3-positive naive CD8 T cells. TCRdb re-called the 5' RACE reads, yielding one record per CDR3 amino acid sequence without DNA. Recorded for this sample: approximately 66,000 distinct CDR3 sequences. The sample taken for sequencing was naive CXCR3- CD8+ T cells from blood. These receptors originate from a human donor in good health. Some clones in this sample may be carry-over from other donors' samples. Each CDR3 is given with its conserved first and last residue.

>TRBV29-1|TRBJ1-2
CSVTGYANYGYTF
>TRBV7-3|TRBJ2-1
CASSLFGGAPNEQFF
>TRBV29-1|TRBJ1-1
CSGYSNTEAFF
>TRBV7-9|TRBJ2-7
CASSTPLQDLSSYEQYF
>TRBV13|TRBJ1-3
CASSITTRGGNTIYF
>TRBV27|TRBJ2-1
CASSFQAGGNEQFF
>TRBV7-9|TRBJ2-7
CASSSRQGAYEQYF
>TRBV28|TRBJ2-2
CASSFGVVDTGELFF
>TRBV4-3|TRBJ2-2
CASSQDRLAGGLDTGELFF
>TRBV29-1|TRBJ2-2
CSVECDRVGTGELFF
>TRBV6-5|TRBJ1-2
CASSLGPLLGGYTF
>TRBV24-1|TRBJ2-2
CATSDLRGPADTGELFF